Sequencing of this TCR beta chain was carried out in a study of shared clonotypes between healthy human individuals. Study-level findings and limits: Generation of non-shared clonotypes was less probable than generation of clonotypes shared by all four donors.

Only in-frame clones appear in the TCRdb table, and some are missing; sequencing was by immunoSEQ multiplex PCR. The table includes some 500,000 clones, around 96% detected once. This CDR3 comprises 16 residues. Germline-derived CDR1 and CDR2 are KGHSH and LQKENI. Trimming cost V 2 bases and J 7 bases, with 17 bases left between them. For this clone: The antigen is not known.

The V and J genes are TRBV18 and TRBJ1-4, with D possibly being TRBD1 (6 bases). The sequencing sample was made of naive CD4+ T cells sorted from blood. Subset meaning: CD45RA+ positively selected. This receptor was taken from a woman aged 25 to 45 in good health. The DNA of the CDR3 is TGTGCCAGCTCACCAGGGTCACCCCGAGGGGGTGAAAAACTGTTTTTT. This translates into CASSPGSPRGGEKLFF.